The 19 T cell receptor beta chains below come from one sample, sequenced in a study of PD-1 blockade in classical Hodgkin lymphoma. Clones were read by immunoSEQ multiplex PCR, and TCRdb kept only the in-frame ones, dropping some. The profile shows roughly 36,000 clones, around 80% of them singletons. Stated time point: cycle 4 day 1 (C4D1), after more than five weeks of nivolumab. With no exception, relapse followed autologous stem cell transplantation in all patients, and brentuximab vedotin exposure varied. Sequenced here: peripheral blood mononuclear cells (PBMCs), sampled before the fourth cycle of nivolumab. These receptors all stem from a human donor with classical Hodgkin lymphoma.

The CDR3: CASSFRQDGTEAFF. In nucleotides, the CDR3 is TGTGCCAGCAGTTTTCGACAGGATGGGACTGAAGCTTTCTTT. The rearrangement links TRBV6-5 to TRBJ1-1; D may be TRBD1 (6 bases). Trimming cost V 4 bases and J 5 bases, with 14 bases left between them. The CDR3 sequence is 14 residues long. Looked up from germline, CDR1 is MNHEY and CDR2 is SVGAGI.

The rearrangement uses TRBV18 and TRBJ1-4; no reliable D call. The germline V gene encodes CDR1 KGHSH and CDR2 LQKENI. The CDR3 spans 14 residues. V was cut by 3 bases and J by 0 bases, with 5 bases left in between. The DNA for the CDR3 is TGTGCCAGCTCACCTGGGGCAACTAATGAAAAACTGTTTTTT. Translating it yields CASSPGATNEKLFF.

This clone came up a few times. The CDR3 DNA reads as TGTGCCAGCAGCATGGACAGGGGATCTCCACCCCTCCACTTT. It is translated as CASSMDRGSPPLHF. The genes are TRBV5-6 and TRBJ1-6, with TRBD1 matching 9 bases. The CDR3 runs to 14 residues. The J segment lost 11 bases and the V segment lost 4 bases, leaving 7 bases of the junction unmatched. The germline V gene encodes CDR1 SGHDT and CDR2 YYEEEE. The complete variable domain, with remaining parts taken from reference TRBV5-6 and TRBJ1-6, reads DAGVTQSPTHLIKTRGQQVTLRCSPKSGHDTVSWYQQALGQGPQFIFQYYEEEERQRGNFPDRFSGHQFPNYSSELNVNALLLGDSALYLCASSMDRGSPPLHFGNGTRLTVT.

This chain links TRBV9 with TRBJ2-3; D gene unclear. The CDR3 loop spans 16 amino acids. V lost 0 bases to trimming and J lost 9 bases, with 20 bases between them. Germline-derived CDR1 and CDR2 are SGDLS and YYNGEE. The CDR3 protein is CASSVGASPPEGTQYF. DNA of the CDR3: TGTGCCAGCAGCGTAGGTGCCTCTCCTCCAGAAGGGACGCAGTATTTT.

The rearrangement joins TRBV21-1 to TRBJ2-5; the DNA was not used to check the table's D call, TRBD2. TRBV21-1 is a pseudogene locus. The CDR3 runs to 11 residues. The CDR3 sequence is CASSSQETQYF. The CDR3 DNA follows: TGTGCCAGCAGCTCGCAAGAGACCCAGTACTTC.

The V call is TRBV10-3, the J call TRBJ2-2; D is undetermined. The V and J ends lost 5 bases and 3 bases respectively, with 4 bases between them. The CDR3 is made up of 12 amino acids. CDR1 is ENHRY, CDR2 SYGVKD, per germline. CDR3 bases: TGTGCCATCAGTCCCTACACCGGGGAGCTGTTTTTT. It specifies CAISPYTGELFF.

The V gene is TRBV10-3, the J gene TRBJ1-2, with D maybe TRBD1 (5 bases). Trimming removed 3 bases from V and 8 bases from J, with 7 bases in between. Looked up from germline, CDR1 is ENHRY and CDR2 is SYGVKD. CDR3 length equals 11 residues. The CDR3: CAISERGGYTF. The CDR3, as DNA: TGTGCCATCAGTGAAAGGGGAGGCTACACCTTC.

The CDR3: CASRGTGVNTEAFF. DNA for the CDR3: TGCGCCAGCAGAGGGACAGGGGTGAACACTGAAGCTTTCTTT. V is TRBV4-3 and J is TRBJ1-1, with TRBD1 matching over 10 bases. CDR1 and CDR2 from the germline V gene are LGHNA and YSLEER. CDR3 size: 14 residues. V lost 6 bases and J lost 0; bases outside the gene matches: 1.

V and J are TRBV6-1 and TRBJ1-5; no definite D call. V was pared by 2 bases and J by 7 bases, with 15 bases between. Germline V lookup: CDR1 MNHNS, CDR2 SASEGT. The CDR3 covers 15 residues. CDR3 loop: CASSEIRGRGQPQHF. The DNA of the CDR3 is TGTGCCAGCAGTGAAATTAGAGGGCGAGGGCAGCCCCAGCATTTT.

This rearrangement joins TRBV6-5 to TRBJ1-1; no firm D call. This CDR3 has 12 residues. Trimming took off 4 bases at V and 7 bases at J, with 10 bases between the two ends. Germline-derived CDR1 and CDR2 are MNHEY and SVGAGI. The CDR3 region has the DNA TGTGCCAGCAGTTCGTTTGGAGGTGAAGCTTTCTTT. Translating gives CASSSFGGEAFF.

This sequence joins TRBV7-9 and TRBJ2-7; D may correspond to TRBD1 or TRBD2 (5 bases each). The CDR3 is 14 residues long. Per the germline V gene, CDR1 is SEHNR and CDR2 is FQNEAQ (reference sequence). The germline V and J ends were trimmed by 3 bases and 6 bases, with 15 bases remaining between them. DNA for the CDR3: TGTGCCAGCAGCTTCCGGGGCCCTGGGGGCGAGCAGTACTTC. Residues: CASSFRGPGGEQYF.

Note on this clone: Distinct nucleotide sequences in the sample also encode this CDR3. This chain links TRBV29-1 with TRBJ2-7; 11 nucleotides match TRBD2. Germline V gene lookup returns CDR1 SQVTM and CDR2 ANQGSEA. Losses at the gene ends were 4 bases for V and 2 bases for J; bases not matched to a gene: 1. The CDR3 loop spans 13 amino acids. CDR3: CSVASGGPYEQYF. CDR3 nucleotides: TGCAGCGTTGCTAGCGGGGGGCCCTACGAGCAGTACTTC.

The chain employs TRBV18 and TRBJ2-7, with 9 bases fitting TRBD1. The CDR3 loop spans 19 amino acids. In germline, CDR1 is KGHSH, CDR2 LQKENI. With V trimmed by 5 bases and J by 2 bases, 19 bases remained unmatched. The CDR3 DNA reads TGTGCCAGCTCAGCCAAGTCAAAGCCGGGACAGGGTTTACCCTACGAGCAGTACTTC. Translated: CASSAKSKPGQGLPYEQYF. Full variable domain (missing parts from reference TRBV18 and TRBJ2-7): NAGVMQNPRHLVRRRGQEARLRCSPMKGHSHVYWYRQLPEEGLKFMVYLQKENIIDESGMPKERFSAEFPKEGPSILRIQQVVRGDSAAYFCASSAKSKPGQGLPYEQYFGPGTRLTVT.

This clone is medium-sized (0.01 to 0.1%) within its sample. V gene TRBV9 combines with J gene TRBJ2-7; D may match TRBD1 or TRBD2 (5 bases each). With 0 bases removed from V and 4 bases from J, the gap between germline ends came to 11 bases. Germline loops: CDR1 SGDLS, CDR2 YYNGEE. The CDR3 sequence is 14 residues long. The CDR3 reads CASSVGGDVYEQYF. CDR3 sequence (DNA): TGTGCCAGCAGCGTAGGTGGGGACGTTTACGAGCAGTACTTC. The whole variable domain, filled in from reference TRBV9 and TRBJ2-7, reads DSGVTQTPKHLITATGQRVTLRCSPRSGDLSVYWYQQSLDQGLQFLIQYYNGEERAKGNILERFSAQQFPDLHSELNLSSLELGDSALYFCASSVGGDVYEQYFGPGTRLTVT.

The chain joins TRBV9 to TRBJ2-3, with D unresolved. Trimming pared 0 bases from V and 1 base from J, leaving 6 bases between. Looked up from germline, CDR1 is SGDLS and CDR2 is YYNGEE. This CDR3 comprises 14 residues. This CDR3 reads CASSVDGGTDTQYF. The CDR3 DNA is TGTGCCAGCAGCGTAGACGGTGGCACAGATACGCAGTATTTT. The entire variable domain, with the rest obtained from reference TRBV9 and TRBJ2-3, is as follows: DSGVTQTPKHLITATGQRVTLRCSPRSGDLSVYWYQQSLDQGLQFLIQYYNGEERAKGNILERFSAQQFPDLHSELNLSSLELGDSALYFCASSVDGGTDTQYFGPGTRLTVL.

The chain joins TRBV28 to TRBJ1-1; 8 nucleotides match TRBD1. Germline assignment: CDR1 MDHEN and CDR2 SYDVKM. The ends lost 3 bases at V and 3 bases at J; junction bases unmatched: 9. The CDR3 contains 16 residues. CDR3 amino acids: CASSLYGQGADTEAFF. CDR3 nucleotides: TGTGCCAGCAGTTTGTATGGTCAGGGGGCGGACACTGAAGCTTTCTTT.

The chain has TRBV28 and TRBJ1-6; maybe TRBD1 (5 bases). This CDR3 region has 16 residues. Trimming removed 6 bases from V and 1 base from J, with 13 bases in between. Per germline, CDR1 MDHEN and CDR2 SYDVKM. CDR3 protein: CASRERGVSYNSPLHF. The CDR3 coding sequence is TGTGCCAGCAGAGAAAGGGGAGTTTCCTATAATTCACCCCTCCACTTT. Full variable domain (remainder filled in from reference TRBV28 and TRBJ1-6): DVKVTQSSRYLVKRTGEKVFLECVQDMDHENMFWYRQDPGLGLRLIYFSYDVKMKEKGDIPEGYSVSREKKERFSLILESASTNQTSMYLCASRERGVSYNSPLHFGNGTRLTVT.

V gene TRBV5-6 combines with J gene TRBJ2-1; the D is unclear. V was trimmed by 1 base and J by 3 bases, leaving 11 bases between them. This CDR3 comprises 15 residues. Per the germline V gene, CDR1 is SGHDT and CDR2 is YYEEEE. The DNA of the CDR3 is TGTGCCAGCAGCTTGTTATCGGGTCTCTACAATGAGCAGTTCTTC. It yields the protein CASSLLSGLYNEQFF.

The chain is built from TRBV7-2 and TRBJ2-1, with 9 positions matching TRBD2. V was clipped by 5 bases and J by 4 bases; unmatched bases: 9. Germline-derived CDR1 and CDR2 are SGHTA and FQGNSA. This CDR3 is built from 16 residues. In DNA form, the CDR3 reads TGTGCCAGCAGCCCCAGGGAAGCGGGGGGATACAATGAGCAGTTCTTC. It is translated as CASSPREAGGYNEQFF.